The 21 T cell receptor beta chains below come from one sample, sequenced in a study of cytomegalovirus exposure and HLA in healthy donors. The PCR used 60 Vbeta and 13 Jbeta primers. TCRdb's table, derived via immunoSEQ multiplex PCR, lists solely in-frame clones and lacks some. The profile shows 100,000 to 150,000 clones, about 83% of them singletons. Input material: PBMCs. Every receptor here comes from a girl aged 2 to 9 in good health and CMV-seronegative.

This clone was observed a few times. This chain uses TRBV4-1 with TRBJ1-1; 8 bases map to TRBD1. Germline CDR1 and CDR2: MGHRA and YSYEKL. V lost 4 bases, J lost 4 bases, and 5 bases stayed unmatched. This CDR3 has 14 residues. The CDR3 sequence is CASSRGQVGTEAFF. CDR3 sequence (DNA): TGCGCCAGCAGCCGGGGACAGGTAGGCACTGAAGCTTTCTTT.

The V gene is TRBV5-6, the J gene TRBJ2-1; TRBD1 matches 8 bases. The V segment lost 3 bases and the J segment 0 bases; nucleotides outside the gene matches: 8. The CDR3 has 17 residues. Germline V gene sequence: CDR1 SGHDT, CDR2 YYEEEE. The chain's CDR3 is CASSSTGGYSSYNEQFF. The CDR3 DNA is TGTGCCAGCAGCTCTACAGGGGGTTATAGCTCCTACAATGAGCAGTTCTTC.

This clone has just a few counts. The rearrangement links TRBV4-3 to TRBJ2-7; D possibly corresponds to TRBD2 (6 bases). The V end lost 0 bases, the J end lost 3 bases, and 12 bases lay between the germline ends. CDR3 size: 15 residues. Germline CDR1 LGHNA, CDR2 YSLEER. The CDR3 DNA reads as TGCGCCAGCAGCCAAGATAGGGGACTCGACTACGAGCAGTACTTC. This encodes CASSQDRGLDYEQYF.

J is TRBJ1-5 and V is TRBV6-5; D gene ambiguous. This CDR3 has 14 residues. Germline CDR1 and CDR2: MNHEY and SVGAGI. The germline V and J ends were trimmed by 5 bases and 0 bases, with 8 bases remaining between them. The CDR3 nucleotides are TGTGCCAGCAGTCGTGGCCATAGCAATCAGCCCCAGCATTTT. Residues: CASSRGHSNQPQHF.

The chain couples TRBV5-1 to TRBJ2-1; 10 bases line up with TRBD2. The V gene end was trimmed by 3 bases and the J gene end by 7 bases; junction bases not matched to a gene: 7. Germline assignment: CDR1 SGHRS and CDR2 YFSETQ. CDR3 length equals 15 residues. The CDR3 nucleotides are TGCGCCAGCAGCTCCGGGACTAGCGAACGTAATGAGCAGTTCTTC. It codes for CASSSGTSERNEQFF.

The rearrangement uses TRBV2 and TRBJ1-1, with 7 bases fitting TRBD1. Trimming took 10 bases from V and 6 from J; bases not matched to a gene: 11. The CDR3 sequence is 13 residues long. Per the germline V gene, CDR1 is SNHLY and CDR2 is FYNNEI. DNA of the CDR3: TGTGCCACCTTCCCGGGGGGGACAGCTGAAGCTTTCTTT. Its translation: CATFPGGTAEAFF. Using reference TRBV2 and TRBJ1-1 for the parts outside the CDR3, the full variable domain is EPEVTQTPSHQVTQMGQEVILRCVPISNHLYFYWYRQILGQKVEFLVSFYNNEISEKSEIFDDQFSVERPDGSNFTLKIRSTKLEDSAMYFCATFPGGTAEAFFGQGTRLTVV.

The chain recombines TRBV30 with TRBJ2-3; maybe TRBD1 (5 bases). The length of the CDR3 is 14 residues. V was pared by 4 bases and J by 0 bases, with 11 bases between. Germline CDR1 GTSNPN, CDR2 SVGIG (reference sequence). This chain's CDR3 is CAWKGILSTDTQYF. The CDR3 region has the DNA TGTGCCTGGAAGGGGATTCTGAGCACAGATACGCAGTATTTT.

This chain connects TRBV7-9 to TRBJ1-1; 7 bases map to TRBD1. Germline values: CDR1 SEHNR, CDR2 FQNEAQ (reference sequence). This CDR3 is built from 16 residues. J was trimmed by 5 bases and V by 2 bases; bases with no gene match: 11. DNA of the CDR3: TGTGCCAGCAGCTTATGGGTCAGGGGGTTGTGGACTGAAGCTTTCTTT. It encodes CASSLWVRGLWTEAFF.

The chain links TRBV29-1 to TRBJ1-1; D gene unclear. Trimming removed 6 bases at V and 1 base at J, with 15 bases between. Germline CDR1 is SQVTM and CDR2 is ANQGSEA. The CDR3 runs 14 residues. The CDR3 reads CSVGYVGENTEAFF. In DNA, the CDR3 is TGCAGCGTGGGGTATGTGGGAGAGAACACTGAAGCTTTCTTT.

This clone was observed a few times. The chain uses TRBV5-1 and TRBJ2-7; D is perhaps TRBD1 (6 bases). Trimming removed 7 bases at V and 5 bases at J, with 19 bases between. Germline V gene data show CDR1 as SGHRS and CDR2 as YFSETQ. The CDR3 extends over 14 amino acids. The CDR3 DNA follows: TGCGCCAGCGCTCTCTTGCAGGGGTCCCACGAGCAGTACTTC. Residues: CASALLQGSHEQYF.

This chain uses TRBV6-1 with TRBJ1-4, with a weak D call TRBD1 (5 bases). V was cut by 3 bases and J by 3 bases, with 8 bases left in between. The CDR3 loop spans 14 amino acids. Germline V CDR1 and CDR2: MNHNS, SASEGT. This chain's CDR3 is CASSEGGPNEKLFF. The CDR3 DNA is TGTGCCAGCAGTGAGGGGGGACCTAATGAAAAACTGTTTTTT.

This clone was detected only a few times. Sequence at one end of the junction differs from germline and may be a read error. The V and J genes are TRBV6-1 and TRBJ1-4; TRBD1 might be the D (5 bases). From germline, CDR1 is MNHNS and CDR2 SASEGT. The CDR3 loop spans 14 amino acids. DNA for the CDR3: TGTGCCAGCTGCAGGGATCCGACTAGTGAAAAACTGTTTTTT. This translates into CASCRDPTSEKLFF.

The chain joins TRBV28 to TRBJ1-4; no clear D. Germline V gene lookup returns CDR1 MDHEN and CDR2 SYDVKM. Trimming left V 6 bases short and J 3 bases short, with 11 bases between. The CDR3 is made up of 14 amino acids. The CDR3 protein is CASSRLMANEKLFF. In nucleotides, the CDR3 is TGTGCCAGCAGCCGCCTAATGGCTAATGAAAAACTGTTTTTT.

CDR3 in amino acids: CATSSGLAGTYEQYF. The CDR3 nucleotides are TGTGCCACCAGCTCGGGACTAGCGGGGACCTACGAGCAGTACTTC. The rearrangement uses TRBV15 and TRBJ2-7, with 13 bases identical to TRBD2. The CDR3 runs 15 residues. The junction had 3 bases not matched to a gene; V was cut back by 5 bases and J by 2 bases. Germline values: CDR1 LNHNV, CDR2 YYDKDF (reference sequence).

V gene TRBV28 combines with J gene TRBJ2-3; the match to TRBD2 covers 13 bases. The CDR3 is made up of 14 amino acids. Per germline, CDR1 MDHEN and CDR2 SYDVKM. V lost 9 bases to trimming and J lost 4 bases; unmatched junction nucleotides: 4. The CDR3 reads CASLGLAGADTQYF. CDR3 bases: TGTGCCAGTTTAGGACTAGCGGGAGCAGATACGCAGTATTTT. Using reference TRBV28 and TRBJ2-3 for the parts outside the CDR3, the full variable domain is DVKVTQSSRYLVKRTGEKVFLECVQDMDHENMFWYRQDPGLGLRLIYFSYDVKMKEKGDIPEGYSVSREKKERFSLILESASTNQTSMYLCASLGLAGADTQYFGPGTRLTVL.

This clone was observed a single time. The V call is TRBV2, the J call TRBJ2-7, with D possibly TRBD1 on 6 matching bases. There are 15 residues in the CDR3. From germline, CDR1 is SNHLY and CDR2 FYNNEI. Trimming stripped 1 base from V and 4 bases from J, with 14 bases between. For the CDR3, the DNA is TGTGCCAGCAGTGAAGAAACAGGGAGTTGGTACGAGCAGTACTTC. Translation: CASSEETGSWYEQYF. Full variable domain (remainder filled in from reference TRBV2 and TRBJ2-7): EPEVTQTPSHQVTQMGQEVILRCVPISNHLYFYWYRQILGQKVEFLVSFYNNEISEKSEIFDDQFSVERPDGSNFTLKIRSTKLEDSAMYFCASSEETGSWYEQYFGPGTRLTVT.

The chain has TRBV7-6 and TRBJ2-2; 7 bases fit TRBD1. The V gene's germline CDR1 is SGHVS and CDR2 FNYEAQ. V shed 4 bases, J shed 5 bases, and the junction held 10 bases outside the gene matches. The CDR3 runs 16 residues. In nucleotides, the CDR3 is TGTGCCAGCAGCTCCGAGACAGGGCTAGGAACCGGGGAGCTGTTTTTT. The encoded protein is CASSSETGLGTGELFF.

This clone was seen just once. The V gene is TRBV6-5, the J gene TRBJ2-5, with 7 bases matching TRBD2. Trimming cost V 4 bases and J 5 bases; bases outside gene matches: 13. Germline V gene data show CDR1 as MNHEY and CDR2 as SVGAGI. The CDR3 is 16 residues long. CDR3 protein: CASSSSKTGGAETQYF. In DNA, the CDR3 is TGTGCCAGCAGTTCCTCTAAAACGGGAGGTGCGGAGACCCAGTACTTC.

This sequence joins TRBV9 and TRBJ1-3, with 8 bases that match TRBD1. Germline trimming cut 0 bases from V and 2 bases from J; bases unmatched to any gene: 4. Germline assignment: CDR1 SGDLS and CDR2 YYNGEE. The CDR3 contains 16 residues. Here the CDR3 DNA reads TGTGCCAGCAGCGTAGAACCGACAGGGGCTGGAAACACCATATATTTT. Amino acids: CASSVEPTGAGNTIYF.

The chain employs TRBV4-3 and TRBJ2-3, with D possibly TRBD1 on 6 matching bases. The CDR3 loop spans 15 amino acids. The V end was cut by 0 bases, the J end by 2 bases, with 9 bases between. CDR1 and CDR2 from the germline V gene are LGHNA and YSLEER. The CDR3 loop is CASSQEGAATDTQYF. In DNA, the CDR3 is TGCGCCAGCAGCCAAGAGGGGGCGGCCACAGATACGCAGTATTTT.

The chain couples TRBV9 to TRBJ1-6; D is undetermined. This CDR3 region has 13 residues. The V gene's germline CDR1 is SGDLS and CDR2 YYNGEE. V was pared by 0 bases and J by 6 bases, with 4 bases between. In nucleotides, the CDR3 is TGTGCCAGCAGCGTAGACAGTAATTCACCCCTCCACTTT. It encodes CASSVDSNSPLHF.